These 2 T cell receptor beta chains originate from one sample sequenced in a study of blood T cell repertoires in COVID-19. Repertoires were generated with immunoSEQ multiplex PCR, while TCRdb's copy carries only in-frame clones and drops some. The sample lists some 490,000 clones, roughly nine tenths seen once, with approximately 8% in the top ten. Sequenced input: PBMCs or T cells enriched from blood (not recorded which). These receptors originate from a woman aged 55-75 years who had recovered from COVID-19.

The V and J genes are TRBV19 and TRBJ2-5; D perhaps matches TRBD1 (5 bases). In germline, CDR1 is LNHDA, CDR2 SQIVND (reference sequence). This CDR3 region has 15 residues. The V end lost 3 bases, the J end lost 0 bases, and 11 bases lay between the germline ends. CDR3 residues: CASSILPGHQETQYF. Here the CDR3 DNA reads TGTGCCAGTAGTATCCTTCCAGGGCACCAAGAGACCCAGTACTTC.

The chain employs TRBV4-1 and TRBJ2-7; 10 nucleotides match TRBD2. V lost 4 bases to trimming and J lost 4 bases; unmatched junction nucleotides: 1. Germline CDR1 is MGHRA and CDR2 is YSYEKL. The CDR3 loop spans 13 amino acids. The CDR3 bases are TGCGCCAGCAGCCCGGGACTAGCGTACGAGCAGTACTTC. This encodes CASSPGLAYEQYF.